The clone carrying this T cell receptor beta chain appeared a few times. Its antigen remains unidentified. These data belong to a study of blood T cells in healthy people across ages. Whole-study findings and limits: Per million T cells, TCR beta diversity dropped roughly linearly as age increased.

Germline V lookup: CDR1 MDHEN, CDR2 SYDVKM. V dropped 7 bases and J dropped 1 base, with 12 bases sitting between them. CDR3 length: 14 amino acids. A second PCR, run for about 6 to 11 cycles, used a sample-barcoded 5' primer plus a J-beta primer mix. TCRdb redid the calling of the 5' RACE reads with MiXCR, one entry per CDR3 protein. Seen here are approximately 1.5 million distinct CDR3 sequences, roughly 32% observed once, and the top ten hold around 11%. The sequence derives from a woman in her 30s in good health. Sequenced sample: blood. The rearrangement joins TRBV28 to TRBJ2-3; the D call may be TRBD1 or TRBD2 (5 bases each). CDR3 coding DNA: TGTGCCAGCATGTGGGGGTGGGGCACAGATACGCAGTATTTT. Encoded protein: CASMWGWGTDTQYF.